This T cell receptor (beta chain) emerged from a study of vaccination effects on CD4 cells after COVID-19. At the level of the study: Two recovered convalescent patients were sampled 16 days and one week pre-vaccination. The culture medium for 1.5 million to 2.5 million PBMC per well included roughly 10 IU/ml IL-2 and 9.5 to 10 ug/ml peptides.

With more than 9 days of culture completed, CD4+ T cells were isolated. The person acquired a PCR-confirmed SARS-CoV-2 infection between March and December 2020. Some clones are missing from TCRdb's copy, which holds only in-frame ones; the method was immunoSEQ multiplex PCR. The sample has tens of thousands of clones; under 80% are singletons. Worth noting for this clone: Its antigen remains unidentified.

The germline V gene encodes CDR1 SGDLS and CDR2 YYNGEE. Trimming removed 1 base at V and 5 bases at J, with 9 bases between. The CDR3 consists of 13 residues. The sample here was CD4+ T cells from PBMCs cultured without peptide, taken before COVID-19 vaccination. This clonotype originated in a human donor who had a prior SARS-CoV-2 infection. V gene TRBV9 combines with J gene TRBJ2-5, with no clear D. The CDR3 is CASSVLDSETQYF. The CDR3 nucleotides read TGTGCCAGCAGCGTATTAGACTCGGAGACCCAGTACTTC.